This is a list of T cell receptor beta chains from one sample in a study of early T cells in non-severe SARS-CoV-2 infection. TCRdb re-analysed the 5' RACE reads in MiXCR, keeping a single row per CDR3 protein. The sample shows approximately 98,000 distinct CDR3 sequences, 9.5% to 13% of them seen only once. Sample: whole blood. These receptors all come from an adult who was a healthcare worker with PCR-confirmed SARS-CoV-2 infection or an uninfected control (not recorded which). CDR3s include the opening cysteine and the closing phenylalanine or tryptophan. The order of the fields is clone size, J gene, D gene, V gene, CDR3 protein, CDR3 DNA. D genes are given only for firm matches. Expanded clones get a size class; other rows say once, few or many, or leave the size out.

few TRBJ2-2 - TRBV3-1 CASSLTGPNHGELFF TGTGCCAGCAGCCTGACAGGACCTAACCACGGGGAGCTGTTTTTT
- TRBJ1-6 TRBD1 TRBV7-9 CASSPGDRVKSPLHF TGTGCCAGCAGCCCCGGCGACAGGGTTAAATCACCCCTCCACTTT
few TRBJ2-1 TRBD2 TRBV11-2 CASSLPASGRARSYNEQFF TGTGCCAGCAGCTTACCGGCTAGCGGGAGGGCCCGATCCTACAATGAGCAGTTCTTC
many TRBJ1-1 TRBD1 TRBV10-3 CATRQGSPTEAFF TGTGCCACCCGACAGGGGTCCCCTACTGAAGCTTTCTTT
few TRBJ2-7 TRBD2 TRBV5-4 CASSLGLAGSYEQYF TGTGCCAGCAGCTTGGGCCTAGCGGGGTCCTACGAGCAGTACTTC
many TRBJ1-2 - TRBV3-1 CASSLLGGGLFYTF TGTGCCAGCAGCCTCCTAGGCGGGGGTTTGTTCTACACCTTC
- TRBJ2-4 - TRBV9 CASSVDRAGDIQYF TGTGCCAGCAGCGTAGACAGGGCGGGCGACATTCAGTACTTC
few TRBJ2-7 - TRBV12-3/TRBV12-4 CASSKGYEQYF TGTGCCAGCTCAAAGGGCTACGAGCAGTACTTC
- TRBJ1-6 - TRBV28 CASSLIQGSPLHF TGTGCCAGCAGTTTGATCCAGGGTTCTCCCCTCCACTTT
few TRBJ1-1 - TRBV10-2 CASSDSGQGTEAFF TGCGCCAGCAGTGATTCGGGCCAAGGCACTGAAGCTTTCTTT
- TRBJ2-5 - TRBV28 CASIRGETQYF TGTGCCAGCATCCGGGGGGAGACCCAGTACTTC
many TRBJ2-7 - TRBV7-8 CASSLALDDFQYF TGTGCCAGCAGCTTAGCGTTAGACGACTTCCAGTACTTC
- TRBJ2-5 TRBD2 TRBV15 CATSAGEGKETQYF TGTGCCACCAGCGCCGGGGAGGGGAAAGAGACCCAGTACTTC
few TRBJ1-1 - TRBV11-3 CASSAASEAFF TGTGCCAGCAGCGCCGCGAGTGAAGCTTTCTTT
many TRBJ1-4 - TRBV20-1 CSARDLMAALLDEKLFF TGCAGTGCTAGAGATTTAATGGCGGCCTTACTAGATGAAAAACTGTTTTTT
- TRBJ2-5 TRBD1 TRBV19 CASSTGQGELETQYF TGTGCCAGTAGCACCGGGCAGGGGGAGTTAGAGACCCAGTACTTC
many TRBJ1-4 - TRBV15 CATSRTGTANEKLFF TGTGCCACCAGCAGAACCGGGACCGCTAATGAAAAACTGTTTTTT